This T cell receptor beta chain emerged from a study of blood T cell repertoires in COVID-19. Across the whole study: Samples of COVID-19 (acute and convalescent) were obtained from the United States, Italy and Spain. T cells, B-cell-depleted T cells, or PBMCs supplied cDNA or gDNA.

The count of this clone is one. The V and J ends lost 2 bases and 6 bases respectively, with 16 bases between them. Germline V gene sequence: CDR1 MDHEN, CDR2 SYDVKM. This CDR3 contains 16 residues. Study processing details: It was from reference gene primer amplification that nucleated cell counts were estimated. Clones were read by immunoSEQ multiplex PCR, and TCRdb kept only the in-frame ones, dropping some. From that table come the V and J calls and clone size; the DNA was used to work out D and trimming. Counted here are around 260,000 clones, roughly nine tenths occurring once; the ten biggest clones make up just under 0.95%.

The chain is built from TRBV28 and TRBJ2-2; D is perhaps TRBD2 (5 bases). Sequencing used peripheral blood. This TCR derives from a middle-aged woman who had recovered from COVID-19. The CDR3 here is CASSLDLLVLSGELFF. The CDR3 bases are TGTGCCAGCAGTTTAGACCTACTAGTACTCTCCGGGGAGCTGTTTTTT.